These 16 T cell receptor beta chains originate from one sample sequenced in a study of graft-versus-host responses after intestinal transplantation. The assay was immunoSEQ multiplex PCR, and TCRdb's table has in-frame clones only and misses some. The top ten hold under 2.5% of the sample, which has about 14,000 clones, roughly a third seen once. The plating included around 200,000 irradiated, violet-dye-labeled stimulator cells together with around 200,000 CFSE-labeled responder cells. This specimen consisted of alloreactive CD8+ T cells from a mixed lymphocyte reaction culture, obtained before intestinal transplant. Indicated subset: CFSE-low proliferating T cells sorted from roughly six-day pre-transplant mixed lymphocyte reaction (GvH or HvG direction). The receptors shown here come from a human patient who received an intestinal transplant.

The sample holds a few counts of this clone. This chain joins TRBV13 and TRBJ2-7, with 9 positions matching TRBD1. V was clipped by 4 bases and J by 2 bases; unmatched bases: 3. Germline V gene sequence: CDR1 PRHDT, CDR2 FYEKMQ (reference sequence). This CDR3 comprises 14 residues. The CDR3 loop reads CASSWTGATYEQYF. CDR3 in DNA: TGTGCCAGCAGCTGGACAGGGGCAACCTACGAGCAGTACTTC.

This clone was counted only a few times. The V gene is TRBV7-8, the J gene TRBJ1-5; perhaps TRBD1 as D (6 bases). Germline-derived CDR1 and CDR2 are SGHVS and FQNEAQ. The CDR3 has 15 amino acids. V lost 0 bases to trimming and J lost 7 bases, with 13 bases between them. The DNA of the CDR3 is TGTGCCAGCAGCTTAGCGTGGGGGGGCAGCCAGCCCCAGCATTTT. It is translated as CASSLAWGGSQPQHF.

CDR3 bases: TGCGCCAGCAGCCAAGTTCAGGGTAGCAATCAGCCCCAGCATTTT. It is translated as CASSQVQGSNQPQHF. The V gene is TRBV4-1, the J gene TRBJ1-5; a weak D match, TRBD1 (5 bases). Germline V CDR1 and CDR2: MGHRA, YSYEKL. V dropped 1 base and J dropped 0 bases, with 7 bases sitting between them. The CDR3 loop spans 15 amino acids.

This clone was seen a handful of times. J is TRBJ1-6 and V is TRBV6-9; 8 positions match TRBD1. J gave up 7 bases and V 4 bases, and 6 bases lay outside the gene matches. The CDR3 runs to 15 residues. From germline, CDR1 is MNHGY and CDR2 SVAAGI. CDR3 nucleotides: TGTGCCAGCAGTTCCGGGACAGGTTCAAATTCACCCCTCCACTTT. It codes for CASSSGTGSNSPLHF.

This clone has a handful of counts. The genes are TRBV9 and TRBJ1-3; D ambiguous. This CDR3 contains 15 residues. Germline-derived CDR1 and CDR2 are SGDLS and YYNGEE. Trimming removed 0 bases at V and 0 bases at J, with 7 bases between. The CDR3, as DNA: TGTGCCAGCAGCGTAGCGGGCAGCTCTGGAAACACCATATATTTT. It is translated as CASSVAGSSGNTIYF.

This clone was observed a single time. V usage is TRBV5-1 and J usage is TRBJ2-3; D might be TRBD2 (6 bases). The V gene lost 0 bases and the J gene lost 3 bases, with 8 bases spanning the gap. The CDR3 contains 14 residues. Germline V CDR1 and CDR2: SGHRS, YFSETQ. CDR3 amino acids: CASSLVGRTDTQYF. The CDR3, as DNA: TGCGCCAGCAGCTTGGTGGGGAGGACAGATACGCAGTATTTT.

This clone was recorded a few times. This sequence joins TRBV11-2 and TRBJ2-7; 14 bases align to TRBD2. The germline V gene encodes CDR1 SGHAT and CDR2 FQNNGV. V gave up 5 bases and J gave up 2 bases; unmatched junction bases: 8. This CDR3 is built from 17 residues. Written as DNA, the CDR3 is TGTGCCAGCAGCGGGACTAGCGGGGGCCTCATAACCTACGAGCAGTACTTC. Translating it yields CASSGTSGGLITYEQYF.

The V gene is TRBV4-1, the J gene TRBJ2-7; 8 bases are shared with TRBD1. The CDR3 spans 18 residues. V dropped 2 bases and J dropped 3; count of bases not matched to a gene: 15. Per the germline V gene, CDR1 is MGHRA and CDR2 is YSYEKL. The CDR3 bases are TGCGCCAGCAGCCAACAACCCGTTAAGCCAGGGGGCGTCTACGAGCAGTACTTC. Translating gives CASSQQPVKPGGVYEQYF.

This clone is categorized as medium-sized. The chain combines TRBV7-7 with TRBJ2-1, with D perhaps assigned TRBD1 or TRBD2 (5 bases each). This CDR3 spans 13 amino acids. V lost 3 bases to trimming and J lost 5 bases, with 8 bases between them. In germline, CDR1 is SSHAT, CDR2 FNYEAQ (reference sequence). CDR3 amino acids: CASSLGRNNEQFF. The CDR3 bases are TGTGCCAGCAGCTTGGGACGCAACAATGAGCAGTTCTTC.

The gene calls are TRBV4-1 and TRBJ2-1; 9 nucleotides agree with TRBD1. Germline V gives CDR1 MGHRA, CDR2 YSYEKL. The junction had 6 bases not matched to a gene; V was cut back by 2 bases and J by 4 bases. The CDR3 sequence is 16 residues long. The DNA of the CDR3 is TGCGCCAGCAGCCAAAGTCACAGGGGGCAATACAATGAGCAGTTCTTC. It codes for CASSQSHRGQYNEQFF.

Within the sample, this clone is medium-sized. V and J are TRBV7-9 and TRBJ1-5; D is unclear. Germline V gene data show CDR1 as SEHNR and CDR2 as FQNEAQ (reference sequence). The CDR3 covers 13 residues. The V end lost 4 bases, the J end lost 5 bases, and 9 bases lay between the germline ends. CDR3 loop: CASSSMEHQPQHF. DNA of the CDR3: TGTGCCAGCAGCTCAATGGAGCATCAGCCCCAGCATTTT.

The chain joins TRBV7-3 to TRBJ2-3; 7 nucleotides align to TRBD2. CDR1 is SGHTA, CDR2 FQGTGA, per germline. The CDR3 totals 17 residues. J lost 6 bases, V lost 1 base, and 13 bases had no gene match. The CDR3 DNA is TGTGCCAGCAGCTTAATCTCGGCAGGACTAGACTCCGATACGCAGTATTTT. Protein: CASSLISAGLDSDTQYF.

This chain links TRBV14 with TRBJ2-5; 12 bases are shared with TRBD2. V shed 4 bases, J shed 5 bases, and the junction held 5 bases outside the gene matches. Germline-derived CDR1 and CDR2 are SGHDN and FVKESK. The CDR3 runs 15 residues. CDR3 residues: CASSPRTSGEETQYF. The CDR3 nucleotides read TGTGCCAGCAGCCCGAGGACTAGCGGGGAGGAGACCCAGTACTTC.

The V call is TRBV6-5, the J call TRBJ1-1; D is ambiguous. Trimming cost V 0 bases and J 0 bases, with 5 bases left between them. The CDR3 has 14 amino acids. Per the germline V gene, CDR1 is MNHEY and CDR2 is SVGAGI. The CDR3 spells CASSYSTVNTEAFF. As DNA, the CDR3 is TGTGCCAGCAGTTACTCGACCGTGAACACTGAAGCTTTCTTT.

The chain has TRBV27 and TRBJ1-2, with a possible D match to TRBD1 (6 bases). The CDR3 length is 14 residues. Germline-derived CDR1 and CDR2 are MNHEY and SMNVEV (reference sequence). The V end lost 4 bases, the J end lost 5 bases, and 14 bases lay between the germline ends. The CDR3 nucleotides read TGTGCCAGCAGTTCGTCAGGGGCTGGGTATGGCTACACCTTC. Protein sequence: CASSSSGAGYGYTF.

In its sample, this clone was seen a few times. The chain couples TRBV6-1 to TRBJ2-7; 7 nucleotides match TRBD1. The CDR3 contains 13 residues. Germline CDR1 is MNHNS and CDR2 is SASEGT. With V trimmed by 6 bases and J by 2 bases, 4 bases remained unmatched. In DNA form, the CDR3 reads TGTGCCAGCAGCGACAGGGCCCCCTACGAGCAGTACTTC. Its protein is CASSDRAPYEQYF.